This T cell receptor beta chain was recorded in a study of cytomegalovirus exposure and HLA in healthy donors. The CDR3 contains 13 residues. Per germline, CDR1 GTSNPN and CDR2 SVGIG (reference sequence). Trimming stripped 0 bases from V and 7 bases from J, with 12 bases between. The PCR used 60 Vbeta and 13 Jbeta primers. The repertoire was sequenced with immunoSEQ multiplex PCR; TCRdb's copy has only in-frame clones and lacks some. Among about 140,000 clones listed, less than 85% were seen once. The V and J genes are TRBV30 and TRBJ1-1; maybe TRBD1 (6 bases). Material for sequencing was PBMCs. This TCR was sampled from a man aged 40-55 years in good health and CMV-seropositive. The CDR3 DNA follows: TGTGCCTGGAGTGTCAGGGGCGCGGTTGAAGCTTTCTTT. Translating gives CAWSVRGAVEAFF.